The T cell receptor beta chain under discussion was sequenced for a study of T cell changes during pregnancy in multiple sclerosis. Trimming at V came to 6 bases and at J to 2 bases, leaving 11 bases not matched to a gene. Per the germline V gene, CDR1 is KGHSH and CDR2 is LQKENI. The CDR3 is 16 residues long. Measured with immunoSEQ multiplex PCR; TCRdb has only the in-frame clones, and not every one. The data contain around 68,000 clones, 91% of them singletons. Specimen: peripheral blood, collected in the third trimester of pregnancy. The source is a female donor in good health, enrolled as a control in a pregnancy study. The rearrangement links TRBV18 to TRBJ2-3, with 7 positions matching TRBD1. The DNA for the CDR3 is TGTGCCAGCTCCCCCAAGACCGGGACAGCCACAGATACGCAGTATTTT. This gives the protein CASSPKTGTATDTQYF.